This record looks at one T cell receptor (beta chain) sequence and its context. Its antigen specificity is not known. Base qualities are not provided; no much larger clone lies one nucleotide away. Collaborating institutions collected whole blood in K2EDTA tubes following their own protocols. For TCRbeta analysis, collaborators shipped samples in one of three forms: frozen whole blood, isolated PBMCs, or DNA extracted from either of those sample types. TCRbeta CDR3 regions were amplified from genomic DNA by means of the immunoSEQ Assay, a bias-controlled multiplex PCR. Per the source publication's procedure: The number of nucleated cells in each sample was estimated from the amplification of reference gene primers within the assay. To quantify the absolute abundance of each unique TCRbeta CDR3 rearrangement, sequence reads were collapsed and filtered. For each sample, productive Simpson clonality was calculated as the square root of Simpson's diversity index over productive rearrangements. TCRdb re-hosts the immuneACCESS table, in-frame sequences only. Its copies lack some clones; in the studies checked, an unresolved V gene accounts for under half of them, and the cause for the rest is not known. V, J and clone size reflect that table, while D and trimming were determined from the DNA. The sample yields about 140,000 clones; about 77% were counted once. The biggest ten clones account for 9% of the sample.

This sample stems from a study of blood T cell repertoires in COVID-19 (dated by TCRdb to between 2020 and 2021). Regarding the study in general: Samples from collaborators originated in the United States, Italy and Spain and spanned both the acute and convalescent phases of COVID-19. The repertoires were released in a freely available public database meant as a resource for research on the immune response to SARS-CoV-2. The sample metadata nearly always contained a de-identified subject ID, COVID-19 status, age in years and sex. The samples were drawn from the first 160 participants of the ongoing ImmuneRACE study and from some 1,300 subjects provided by 6 global collaborators. The prospective study material was composed of cDNA or gDNA derived from T cells, B-cell-depleted T cells, or PBMCs. HLA class I and class II types, where available, came from metadata supplied by the sample provider rather than from assay-based typing. Deeply sampled blood TCRbeta repertoires from subjects exposed to, actively infected with, or recovered from COVID-19 were included in the dataset.

The full study reports these points: Clinical and demographic metadata were provided uncurated, with the amount varying by source and participant.

Spanning cysteine to phenylalanine, the CDR3 consists of 15 amino acids. The read is trimmed to its CDR3 DNA, 45 bases read in frame from base 1. V loses 6 bases at its end and J loses 4 bases; junction bases beyond the gene matches: 7. Per the germline V gene, MNHEY is the CDR1 and SVGAGI is the CDR2. The clonotype originates from a woman aged 50 to 60 with active or convalescent COVID-19. This chain joins TRBV6-5 to TRBJ1-5; TRBD1 aligns with 9 central bases. Sequencing input: peripheral blood. The nucleotide sequence is TGTGCCAGCAGGAAGGACAGGGGAGGTAATCAGCCCCAGCATTTT. The resulting protein is CASRKDRGGNQPQHF.